This section outlines one TCR beta chain sequence together with its context. The data are from a study of control samples from healthy donors and cancer patients. Germline V gene lookup returns CDR1 MNHEY and CDR2 SVGAGI. The CDR3 has 15 residues. J lost 0 bases, V lost 6 bases, and 4 bases had no gene match. Only in-frame clones appear in the TCRdb table, and some are missing; sequencing was by immunoSEQ multiplex PCR. The sample contains fewer than 250,000 clones, over 80% of which appear only once. The origin of this receptor is a man aged 25-40 years in good health. The chain recombines TRBV6-5 with TRBJ1-3, with TRBD1 matching 8 bases. The sample comprised blood. The CDR3 DNA reads as TGTGCCAGCAGGGACAGGGCTCTCTCTGGAAACACCATATATTTT. Translation: CASRDRALSGNTIYF.